These 4 T cell receptor beta chains share one sample of origin, sequenced in a study of cytomegalovirus exposure and HLA in healthy donors. Method: immunoSEQ multiplex PCR; TCRdb's copy keeps in-frame clones and lacks some. The table records 45,000 or so clones, approximately 94% of them present only once. The sample consisted of PBMCs. Every receptor here comes from a young woman in good health and CMV-seronegative.

The rearrangement links TRBV6-1 to TRBJ2-2, with 15 bases lining up with TRBD2. Germline assignment: CDR1 MNHNS and CDR2 SASEGT. The V and J ends lost 0 bases and 4 bases, in that order; junction bases with no gene match: 6. The CDR3 spans 19 residues. This CDR3 reads CASSEAPWTSGRATGELFF. The CDR3 region has the DNA TGTGCCAGCAGTGAAGCCCCCTGGACTAGCGGGAGGGCCACCGGGGAGCTGTTTTTT.

The chain links TRBV15 to TRBJ1-4, with TRBD1 identical over 12 bases. CDR1 is LNHNV and CDR2 is YYDKDF in the germline V gene (reference sequence). The junction had 7 bases not matched to a gene; V was cut back by 1 base and J by 10 bases. The CDR3 consists of 16 residues. The CDR3 bases are TGTGCCACCAGCAGAGGGGCAGGGACAGGGGGCGGAAAACTGTTTTTT. Its protein product is CATSRGAGTGGGKLFF.

The chain links TRBV5-1 to TRBJ1-5; possible D gene TRBD1, 6 bases. With 5 bases removed from V and 0 bases from J, the gap between germline ends came to 12 bases. The V gene's germline CDR1 is SGHRS and CDR2 YFSETQ. This CDR3 is built from 15 residues. CDR3 DNA sequence: TGCGCCAGCAGTCCAGGACAGTCTAGCAATCAGCCCCAGCATTTT. Residues: CASSPGQSSNQPQHF.

The V and J genes are TRBV5-1 and TRBJ1-2; D unresolved. The germline V gene has CDR1 SGHRS and CDR2 YFSETQ. The CDR3 spans 15 residues. V gave up 3 bases and J gave up 2 bases, with 14 bases separating them. The CDR3 spells CASSYGTLSNYGYTF. The CDR3 DNA sequence: TGCGCCAGCAGCTACGGTACCCTCTCCAACTATGGCTACACCTTC.